This T cell receptor (beta chain) was found in a study of cytomegalovirus exposure and HLA in healthy donors. The PCR ran on 60 Vbeta and 13 Jbeta primers. The table came from immunoSEQ multiplex PCR; TCRdb's copy has only in-frame clones and leaves some out. The sample yields 150,000 to 200,000 clones, of which the top ten take up 0.7% to 0.8%. Germline values: CDR1 MNHNY, CDR2 SVGAGI (reference sequence). This CDR3 spans 13 amino acids. V dropped 8 bases and J dropped 6; count of bases not matched to a gene: 10. As for this clone: The missing conserved phenylalanine or tryptophan at the end of this CDR3 makes a read error likely.

This chain links TRBV6-6 with TRBJ2-7; 7 positions agree with TRBD1. The sequence was collected from a woman younger than 35 in good health and CMV-seropositive. The specimen was PBMCs. CDR3 coding DNA: TGTGCCAGCCGTGACAGGGTCGAACGCGAGCAGTACTCC. This sequence encodes CASRDRVEREQYS.